This T cell receptor (beta chain) was found in a study of beta chain features in type 1 diabetes. The study's findings and limits: Type 1 diabetes patients had TCRB CDR3s that were shorter (moderately but significantly so) in all four CD4+ subsets. Type 1 diabetes patients had VDJ junctions that carried fewer insertions and more deletions. Within patients, naive, central memory and Treg TCRB repertoires seemed more similar than within healthy donors.

The isolated RNA, all of it, was reverse transcribed, so expressed TCRB transcripts were what got sequenced. For naive, central memory and regulatory T cell samples, reads averaged approximately 3.9 million. Clones were sequenced by immunoSEQ multiplex PCR, and TCRdb holds only the in-frame ones, with some missing. There are nearly 350,000 clones in the sample; approximately 10% occur only once, and less than 1.2% lies in the top ten. Regarding this clone: The antigen remains undetermined.

This CDR3 is 17 amino acids long. Germline V gene sequence: CDR1 LGHNT, CDR2 FRNRAP. V dropped 1 base and J dropped 3 bases, with 17 bases sitting between them. The clonotype was recovered from a man aged 30-40 years with type 1 diabetes. The genes are TRBV12-5 and TRBJ2-3, with D perhaps being TRBD1 or TRBD2 (7 bases each). The sample comprised central memory CD4+ T cells from blood. CDR3 sequence (DNA): TGTGCTAGTGGTTTGGGGCCCCGACAGGGAGGGACAGATACGCAGTATTTT. Its protein product is CASGLGPRQGGTDTQYF.